A selection of T cell receptor beta chains follows, all from one sample in a study of T cell responses to AZD1222 COVID-19 vaccine. The assay was immunoSEQ multiplex PCR, and TCRdb's table has in-frame clones only and misses some. This table holds about 83,000 clones, 86% found once. Material: peripheral blood, obtained on day 0 of AZD1222 vaccination. Receptors originate from an adult in good health. Both conserved end residues are part of each CDR3. The order of the fields is V gene, J gene, CDR3 protein.

>TRBV5-4|TRBJ1-1
CASSLRGNTEAFF
>TRBV7-2|TRBJ2-7
CASSLVGTGAWEQYF
>TRBV27|TRBJ1-6
CASSLRDSPLHF
>TRBV3-1/TRBV3-2|TRBJ1-6
CASSQSQGTLHF
>TRBV27|TRBJ1-1
CAAGRGGGGTEAFF
>TRBV7-3|TRBJ2-1
CASSPRTSGVYNEQFF
>TRBV30|TRBJ2-3
CAWSVGSRDTQYF
>TRBV18|TRBJ1-1
CASSPYTGGNTEAFF
>TRBV18|TRBJ2-7
CASSPVGRVNEQYF
>TRBV6-2/TRBV6-3|TRBJ2-1
CASTPFAGAGRAYNEQFF
>TRBV18|TRBJ2-5
CASSPPYRGGTQYF
>TRBV6-2/TRBV6-3|TRBJ1-2
CASSYSGRIYGYTF
>TRBV5-1|TRBJ2-7
CASSLWGDEQYF
>TRBV6-6|TRBJ1-1
CASSGQSLNTEAFF
>TRBV5-6|TRBJ2-3
CASSFGGFGDTQYF
>TRBV2|TRBJ2-5
CASSESRGGGETQYF
>TRBV10-1|TRBJ2-1
CASSESAYNEQFF
>TRBV5-6|TRBJ2-6
CASSLNLGGVLTF
>TRBV19|TRBJ1-5
CASRGDIGNQPQHF
>TRBV14|TRBJ2-7
CASSQRRSYEQYF
>TRBV28|TRBJ2-7
CASRSTQTEQYF
>TRBV24-1|TRBJ1-2
CATSADRQVYGYTF
>TRBV6-5|TRBJ1-6
CASSSDRGDSPLHF
>TRBV11-2|TRBJ1-6
CASSSRGNNSPLHF
>TRBV18|TRBJ1-6
CASSLEGSDSPLHF
>TRBV6-5|TRBJ1-1
CASTRGGNTEAFF
>TRBV5-1|TRBJ2-2
CASSLAGPNTGELFF
>TRBV29-1|TRBJ2-7
CSVEDRASPAYEQYF
>TRBV3-1/TRBV3-2|TRBJ2-1
CASSQNLGLANEQFF
>TRBV7-7|TRBJ1-3
CASSLEVGPGNTIYF
>TRBV27|TRBJ1-5
CASRTLKGRGQPQHF
>TRBV5-1|TRBJ2-3
CASSLEVPTDTQYF
>TRBV7-2|TRBJ1-5
CASSQSRGGANQPQHF
>TRBV20-1|TRBJ2-3
CSASSGSGTDTQYF
>TRBV3-1/TRBV3-2|TRBJ1-2
CASSQGQHNRVYGYTF
>TRBV4-3|TRBJ2-1
CASSQAAGLGLAGPNEQFF
>TRBV19|TRBJ1-5
CASSSLAGKHF
>TRBV6-6|TRBJ1-5
CASSYNSGVYQPQHF
>TRBV7-3|TRBJ2-1
CASSLTSGLPEQFF
>TRBV2|TRBJ1-5
CASSDSSHNQPQHF
>TRBV3-1/TRBV3-2|TRBJ2-3
CASSQLAGAPTDTQYF
>TRBV7-2|TRBJ1-2
CASSLAGQGARYGYTF